This is a list of T cell receptor beta chains from one sample in a study of cytomegalovirus exposure and HLA in healthy donors. The protocol was immunoSEQ multiplex PCR, while the TCRdb copy is restricted to in-frame clones and leaves out a portion. The sample totals around 80,000 clones; its top ten clones hold under 6.5%. The specimen was PBMCs. Receptors originate from a man aged 35 to 55 in good health and CMV-seronegative. Both conserved end residues are part of each CDR3. D genes are given only for firm matches.

j_call v_call d_call cdr3_nt cdr3_aa
TRBJ2-1 TRBV2 - TGTGCCAGCAATCTCTACCAAGCCTACAATGAGCAGTTCTTC CASNLYQAYNEQFF
TRBJ2-2 TRBV5-1 - TGCGCCAGCAGACTTGGCGGCACCGGGGAGCTGTTTTTT CASRLGGTGELFF
TRBJ1-1 TRBV5-1 TRBD1 TGCGCCAGCAGCGTAGGGGGCGCGGCTGAAGCTTTCTTT CASSVGGAAEAFF
TRBJ2-3 TRBV4-1 TRBD2 TGCGCCAGCAGCCAAGAGATGCTAGCGGGGAACACAGATACGCAGTATTTT CASSQEMLAGNTDTQYF
TRBJ2-7 TRBV6-5 - TGTGCCAGCAGTTACTCGTCGGGGGGCCAGCAGTACTTC CASSYSSGGQQYF
TRBJ1-1 TRBV18 TRBD1 TGTGCCAGCTCACGGACAGGGGTCGTCGGGACTGAAGCTTTCTTT CASSRTGVVGTEAFF
TRBJ1-2 TRBV7-8 TRBD1 TGTGCCAGCAGCCCAAGACAGGGGGCGGTTAACTATGGCTACACCTTC CASSPRQGAVNYGYTF
TRBJ2-7 TRBV2 TRBD2 TGTGCCAGCATGGGACTAGCGGGAGAGCAGTACTTC CASMGLAGEQYF
TRBJ2-2 TRBV27 TRBD2 TGTGCCAGCAGTCCCGGGGGGTTGAACACCGGGGAGCTGTTTTTT CASSPGGLNTGELFF
TRBJ2-3 TRBV5-4 - TGTGCCAGCAGCCCGGGATGGACGCAGTATTTT CASSPGWTQYF
TRBJ2-4 TRBV19 TRBD1 TGTGCCAGTAGTAACAGGGGAGCCAAAAACATTCAGTACTTC CASSNRGAKNIQYF
TRBJ1-4 TRBV11-1 - TGTGCCAGCAGCTTCTCCGGGGAAAAACTGTTTTTT CASSFSGEKLFF
TRBJ1-5 TRBV7-9 TRBD1 TGTGCCAGCAGCTTAGGCAGACAGGGGAGCAATCAGCCCCAGCATTTT CASSLGRQGSNQPQHF
TRBJ1-1 TRBV7-9 TRBD1 TGTGCCAGCAGCTTAGCGAACAGGGGAGGCACTGAAGCTTTCTTT CASSLANRGGTEAFF
TRBJ2-3 TRBV7-2 - TGTGCCAGCAGCTCCGGGTCGCGGAGCACAGATACGCAGTATTTT CASSSGSRSTDTQYF
TRBJ2-3 TRBV5-1 TRBD2 TGCGCCAGCAGATTAAGGGACTACGCAGATACGCAGTATTTT CASRLRDYADTQYF
TRBJ2-1 TRBV15 TRBD2 TGTGCCACCAGCAGCCCTCCGAGCGGGACCAATGAGCAGTTCTTC CATSSPPSGTNEQFF
TRBJ2-7 TRBV4-1 TRBD1 TGCGCCAGCAGCCAAGCCACAGGGGAAGGTTACGAGCAGTACTTC CASSQATGEGYEQYF
TRBJ2-1 TRBV4-3 TRBD2 TGCGCCAGCAGGGCGGGGGGGCATCGGGGTGAGCAGTTCTTC CASRAGGHRGEQFF
TRBJ2-5 TRBV10-1 - TGCGCCAGCAGTGAGTCTAGCGCGCAACAAGAGACCCAGTACTTC CASSESSAQQETQYF
TRBJ1-1 TRBV9 - TGTGCCAGCAGCGTAGCTACTAGAACTGAAGCTTTCTTT CASSVATRTEAFF
TRBJ2-7 TRBV5-6 - TGTGCCAGCAGCTCCGTCAGCGCTGCGTCCTACGAGCAGTACTTC CASSSVSAASYEQYF
TRBJ1-2 TRBV4-3 TRBD1 TGCGCCAGCAGCCAAGAACAGGGGGCGCGTGGCTACACCTTC CASSQEQGARGYTF
TRBJ2-3 TRBV15 TRBD1 TGTGCCACCAGCCCCCGCCCTGAGGGGGCAGGATGGGATACGCAGTATTTT CATSPRPEGAGWDTQYF
TRBJ2-7 TRBV29-1 TRBD2 TGCAGCGTTGAAGATAGCGGGGGGCGCAACGAGCAGTACTTC CSVEDSGGRNEQYF
TRBJ1-1 TRBV19 TRBD1 TGTGCCAGTAGTCCACGGACAGGGGGCCTATCGAACACTGAAGCTTTCTTT CASSPRTGGLSNTEAFF
TRBJ2-1 TRBV5-4 TRBD2 TGTGCCAGCAGCTCCCGGGGGGGACCCAATGAGCAGTTCTTC CASSSRGGPNEQFF
TRBJ1-3 TRBV2 - TGTGCCAGCAGTGAGACAGCCCTCTCTGGAAACACCATATATTTT CASSETALSGNTIYF
TRBJ2-7 TRBV7-9 TRBD2 TGTGCCAGCAGCCAGGAACTAGCGGGGAGAAGGCAGTACTTC CASSQELAGRRQYF
TRBJ1-1 TRBV19 - TGTGCCAGTGGTTACAGGGAGGGCACTGAAGCTTTCTTT CASGYREGTEAFF
TRBJ2-1 TRBV5-4 TRBD2 TGTGCCAGCAGCTTGGGGACTAGCAGAAATGAGCAGTTCTTC CASSLGTSRNEQFF
TRBJ1-3 TRBV30 - TGTGCCTGGAGTGTTGCCGGGGGTATTGGAAACACCATATATTTT CAWSVAGGIGNTIYF
TRBJ1-4 TRBV5-1 - TGCGCCAGCAGCTTGGACCGGGGTGGTGAAAAACTGTTTTTT CASSLDRGGEKLFF
TRBJ2-5 TRBV7-6 - TGTGCCAGCAGCTTCCGGGAGACCCAGTACTTC CASSFRETQYF
TRBJ2-1 TRBV6-4 - TGTGCCAGCAGTGAGGGGGCAGGTAGTTCGCGGTTCTTC CASSEGAGSSRFF
TRBJ2-7 TRBV7-8 - TGTGCCAGCAGCTTAGGGGCCCCCGGAGGGATTAGCTCCTACGAGCAGTACTTC CASSLGAPGGISSYEQYF
TRBJ2-5 TRBV4-1 TRBD2 TGCGCCAGCAGCTCCCGAGGACTAGCGGGAGAGACCCAGTACTTC CASSSRGLAGETQYF
TRBJ2-1 TRBV2 TRBD2 TGTGCCAGCAGTGAGTACCGGACTAGCTTGAATGAGCAGTTCTTC CASSEYRTSLNEQFF
TRBJ1-4 TRBV7-9 TRBD1 TGTGCCAGCAGCTTCAGGGGGCGCGAGGAAAAACTGTTTTTT CASSFRGREEKLFF
TRBJ1-4 TRBV5-6 - TGTGCCAGCAGCGCCAGGGGAGAAGGTGAAAAACTGTTTTTT CASSARGEGEKLFF
TRBJ2-7 TRBV7-9 - TGTGCCAGCAGCTTAGGGGGAGTCGGAGGGCGGGTCTACGAGCAGTACTTC CASSLGGVGGRVYEQYF
TRBJ2-5 TRBV5-1 - TGCGCCAGCAGCTTGTCCGGGACTTTAAAAGAGACCCAGTACTTC CASSLSGTLKETQYF
TRBJ1-2 TRBV18 TRBD1 TGTGCCAGCTCACCACTGGCAGGGGGTGGCTATGGCTACACCTTC CASSPLAGGGYGYTF
TRBJ1-3 TRBV9 TRBD1 TGTGCCAGCAGCTCCCAGGACAGGGGCTACGGAAACACCATATATTTT CASSSQDRGYGNTIYF
TRBJ2-5 TRBV11-3 - TGTGCCAGCAGCCGCTTAGGAGGGAACGGCCAAGAGACCCAGTACTTC CASSRLGGNGQETQYF
TRBJ2-1 TRBV5-1 TRBD2 TGCGCCAGCAGCTTGGTAAGCGGGAGGAACTCCTACAATGAGCAGTTCTTC CASSLVSGRNSYNEQFF
TRBJ2-7 TRBV30 - TGTGCCTGGAGACAGGGGGGGCTGATCGAGCAGTACTTC CAWRQGGLIEQYF
TRBJ2-7 TRBV2 TRBD1 TGTGCCACCCCACCCGGACAGGGTCCCTACGAGCAGTACTTC CATPPGQGPYEQYF
TRBJ1-4 TRBV30 - TGTGCCTGGAGTCCCCTGGGGGGAATTGCAACTAATGAAAAACTGTTTTTT CAWSPLGGIATNEKLFF
TRBJ2-2 TRBV19 TRBD1 TGTGCCAGTAGTATGGGACAGGGGGCCACCGGGGAGCTGTTTTTT CASSMGQGATGELFF
TRBJ2-5 TRBV10-1 TRBD1 TGCGCCAGCAGTGACACCGGGACAGGGGCGTTGGAGACCCAGTACTTC CASSDTGTGALETQYF
TRBJ2-7 TRBV6-5 TRBD2 TGTGCCAGCAGCCTGAGCGGGAGGGCCTACGAGCAGTACTTC CASSLSGRAYEQYF
TRBJ2-2 TRBV6-5 TRBD1 TGTGCCAGCAGTCAGGGACAGTGGTCGGGGGAGCTGTTTTTT CASSQGQWSGELFF
TRBJ1-1 TRBV5-6 TRBD1 TGTGCCAGCAGCCGCCCGGGACAGGGGGTAGCGGCTTTCTTT CASSRPGQGVAAFF
TRBJ2-7 TRBV6-5 TRBD1 TGTGCCAGCAGTTCCTCCGGGACAGATTACGAGCAGTACTTC CASSSSGTDYEQYF
TRBJ1-4 TRBV28 TRBD1 TGTGCCAGCAGGACAACAGGGGGGGTCGGAAAACTGTTTTTT CASRTTGGVGKLFF
TRBJ2-2 TRBV4-3 TRBD2 TGCGCCAGCAGCCAGTTATGGACTAGCGGGGTGCGTACCGGGGAGCTGTTTTTT CASSQLWTSGVRTGELFF
TRBJ2-7 TRBV5-6 TRBD2 TGTGCCAGCAGCTTGGGGGACGGGGGGGAGCAGTACTTC CASSLGDGGEQYF
TRBJ2-3 TRBV6-1 TRBD2 TGTGCCGGGACCTTAGCGGGAGCAGATACGCAGTATTTT CAGTLAGADTQYF
TRBJ1-2 TRBV5-6 TRBD1 TGTGCCAGCAGCTGGACCGGGACAGAGAATAACTATGGCTACACCTTC CASSWTGTENNYGYTF